These T cell receptor beta chains were read from a single sample in a study of blood T cell repertoires in COVID-19. Profiled with immunoSEQ multiplex PCR; TCRdb holds only in-frame clones, not every one. This table has roughly 150,000 clones, less than 85% appearing once. Sequenced sample: PBMCs or T cells enriched from blood (not recorded which). These receptors came from a woman in her late teens or twenties who had been exposed to COVID-19. CDR3s include the opening cysteine and the closing phenylalanine or tryptophan. Fields, in order: J gene, clone size, D gene, V gene, CDR3 protein, CDR3 DNA. A D gene is named only where the DNA matches it firmly. Size values are once, few and many counts, or a class for expanded clones, and some rows have none.

J: TRBJ2-5
size: .
D: TRBD1
V: TRBV15
CDR3: CATSRDRQGQETQYF
DNA: TGTGCCACCAGCAGAGACAGACAGGGTCAGGAGACCCAGTACTTC

J: TRBJ1-2
size: .
D: .
V: TRBV19
CDR3: CASSIDRGNYGYTF
DNA: TGTGCCAGTAGTATAGATCGAGGGAACTATGGCTACACCTTC

J: TRBJ2-7
size: .
D: .
V: TRBV18
CDR3: CASSPPASYHEQYF
DNA: TGTGCCAGCTCACCACCGGCTAGCTACCACGAGCAGTACTTC

J: TRBJ2-1
size: .
D: TRBD1
V: TRBV7-3
CDR3: CASSLGTANEQFF
DNA: TGTGCCAGCAGCTTAGGGACAGCTAATGAGCAGTTCTTC

J: TRBJ2-7
size: .
D: TRBD2
V: TRBV7-9
CDR3: CASSSSSGIYEQYF
DNA: TGTGCCAGCAGCTCCTCTAGCGGGATCTACGAGCAGTACTTC

J: TRBJ2-7
size: once
D: .
V: TRBV6-2/TRBV6-3
CDR3: CASSSEPEGTTYEQYF
DNA: TGTGCCAGCAGTTCTGAACCGGAGGGTACGACCTACGAGCAGTACTTC

J: TRBJ2-5
size: .
D: .
V: TRBV5-1
CDR3: CASSLRTSQETQYF
DNA: TGCGCCAGCAGCTTGCGTACTTCTCAAGAGACCCAGTACTTC

J: TRBJ2-5
size: .
D: .
V: TRBV20-1
CDR3: CSAQGWATQYF
DNA: TGCAGTGCTCAAGGATGGGCGACCCAGTACTTC

J: TRBJ2-7
size: .
D: TRBD1
V: TRBV4-1
CDR3: CASSLGTDYEQYF
DNA: TGCGCCAGCAGCCTCGGGACAGACTACGAGCAGTACTTC

J: TRBJ1-4
size: .
D: .
V: TRBV4-1
CDR3: CASSQGTRGINEKLFF
DNA: TGCGCCAGCAGCCAAGGGACCCGGGGAATTAATGAAAAACTGTTTTTT

J: TRBJ2-7
size: once
D: .
V: TRBV30
CDR3: CAWSLGVGSYEQYF
DNA: TGTGCCTGGAGTCTCGGGGTAGGGTCCTACGAGCAGTACTTC

J: TRBJ2-1
size: .
D: TRBD1
V: TRBV4-1
CDR3: CASSPTPTGTGVNEQFF
DNA: TGCGCCAGCAGCCCGACCCCGACCGGGACAGGGGTCAATGAGCAGTTCTTC

J: TRBJ2-3
size: .
D: .
V: TRBV6-5
CDR3: CASSLSGLQSTDTQYF
DNA: TGTGCCAGCAGTTTAAGCGGGCTCCAAAGCACAGATACGCAGTATTTT

J: TRBJ1-5
size: .
D: .
V: TRBV7-4
CDR3: CASSFPVGADNQPQHF
DNA: TGTGCCAGCAGCTTCCCCGTGGGGGCTGACAATCAGCCCCAGCATTTT

J: TRBJ2-7
size: .
D: TRBD1
V: TRBV7-6
CDR3: CASSSEPLGTGAYEQYF
DNA: TGTGCCAGCAGCTCCGAACCTCTAGGGACAGGGGCCTACGAGCAGTACTTC

J: TRBJ1-1
size: .
D: .
V: TRBV28
CDR3: CASTSNPGVNTEAFF
DNA: TGTGCCAGCACGTCTAATCCAGGGGTTAACACTGAAGCTTTCTTT

J: TRBJ1-1
size: .
D: TRBD1
V: TRBV20-1
CDR3: CSASRQGAEAFF
DNA: TGCAGTGCTAGTAGACAGGGGGCTGAAGCTTTCTTT

J: TRBJ1-1
size: once
D: TRBD1
V: TRBV3-1/TRBV3-2
CDR3: CASSLLGTGNTEAFF
DNA: TGTGCCAGCAGCCTACTCGGGACAGGGAACACTGAAGCTTTCTTT

J: TRBJ2-2
size: .
D: TRBD1
V: TRBV6-5
CDR3: CASRPDRVPGELFF
DNA: TGTGCCAGCAGACCGGACAGGGTCCCCGGGGAGCTGTTTTTT

J: TRBJ1-2
size: .
D: TRBD1
V: TRBV28
CDR3: CASRGTGAGSYTF
DNA: TGTGCCAGCAGGGGGACAGGGGCGGGTAGCTACACCTTC

J: TRBJ2-7
size: .
D: TRBD2
V: TRBV18
CDR3: CASSPEGTSGNYEQYF
DNA: TGTGCCAGCTCCCCCGAGGGGACTAGCGGAAACTACGAGCAGTACTTC

J: TRBJ2-3
size: .
D: .
V: TRBV5-1
CDR3: CASSFPGPTDTQYF
DNA: TGCGCCAGCAGCTTTCCAGGGCCCACAGATACGCAGTATTTT

J: TRBJ1-1
size: once
D: .
V: TRBV30
CDR3: CAWSVGNRFNEAFF
DNA: TGTGCCTGGAGTGTCGGAAACAGGTTCAATGAAGCTTTCTTT

J: TRBJ1-1
size: .
D: .
V: TRBV28
CDR3: CASSFGTEAFF
DNA: TGTGCCAGCAGTTTCGGCACTGAAGCTTTCTTT

J: TRBJ2-1
size: .
D: TRBD1
V: TRBV10-3
CDR3: CAIGGQTSDNEQFF
DNA: TGTGCCATCGGGGGACAGACCTCTGACAATGAGCAGTTCTTC

J: TRBJ1-2
size: .
D: TRBD1
V: TRBV6-5
CDR3: CASRKDRVYGYTF
DNA: TGTGCCAGCAGAAAGGACAGGGTCTATGGCTACACCTTC

J: TRBJ1-5
size: .
D: .
V: TRBV2
CDR3: CASSEIPAGSTQHF
DNA: TGTGCCAGCAGTGAAATCCCCGCGGGTAGCACCCAGCATTTT

J: TRBJ2-5
size: .
D: .
V: TRBV2
CDR3: CASSEASGIQYF
DNA: TGTGCCAGCAGTGAAGCTAGCGGCATCCAGTACTTC

J: TRBJ2-5
size: once
D: TRBD2
V: TRBV19
CDR3: CASKTTSGSLGQETQYF
DNA: TGTGCCAGTAAGACGACTAGCGGGAGTTTAGGCCAAGAGACCCAGTACTTC

J: TRBJ2-7
size: .
D: TRBD2
V: TRBV6-1
CDR3: CASSEWTSRYF
DNA: TGTGCCAGCAGTGAGTGGACTAGTCGGTACTTC

J: TRBJ1-2
size: .
D: TRBD1
V: TRBV12-3/TRBV12-4
CDR3: CASSTGQGYGYTF
DNA: TGTGCCAGCAGCACCGGACAGGGCTATGGCTACACCTTC

J: TRBJ2-5
size: .
D: TRBD2
V: TRBV28
CDR3: CASSLSGGTQYF
DNA: TGTGCCAGCAGTTTATCGGGAGGGACCCAGTACTTC

J: TRBJ1-2
size: .
D: TRBD1
V: TRBV28
CDR3: CASSRDRVSYGYTF
DNA: TGTGCCAGCAGTAGGGACAGGGTTTCCTATGGCTACACCTTC

J: TRBJ1-2
size: once
D: TRBD1
V: TRBV30
CDR3: CAWSAGQGSYGYTF
DNA: TGTGCCTGGAGTGCGGGACAGGGGAGTTATGGCTACACCTTC

J: TRBJ1-2
size: .
D: TRBD1
V: TRBV19
CDR3: CASTPDRVDYGYTF
DNA: TGTGCCAGTACTCCCGACAGGGTGGACTATGGCTACACCTTC

J: TRBJ2-5
size: .
D: TRBD2
V: TRBV4-2
CDR3: CASSQDRTSGSETQYF
DNA: TGTGCCAGCAGCCAAGATAGGACTAGCGGGAGTGAGACCCAGTACTTC

J: TRBJ1-1
size: .
D: .
V: TRBV7-2
CDR3: CASSSQHTEAFF
DNA: TGTGCCAGCAGCTCACAGCACACTGAAGCTTTCTTT

J: TRBJ2-5
size: .
D: .
V: TRBV13
CDR3: CASSQDTDLQETQYF
DNA: TGTGCCAGCAGCCAGGACACAGACTTACAAGAGACCCAGTACTTC

J: TRBJ2-6
size: .
D: .
V: TRBV19
CDR3: CASGQYRLSGANVLTF
DNA: TGTGCCAGTGGACAGTATCGTCTCTCTGGGGCCAACGTCCTGACTTTC

J: TRBJ2-1
size: .
D: TRBD2
V: TRBV19
CDR3: CASSISKAGGNEQFF
DNA: TGTGCCAGTAGTATTTCAAAAGCGGGAGGAAATGAGCAGTTCTTC

J: TRBJ2-7
size: .
D: .
V: TRBV28
CDR3: CASSLLIGGSYEQYF
DNA: TGTGCCAGCAGTTTACTAATTGGAGGCTCCTACGAGCAGTACTTC

J: TRBJ1-4
size: few
D: TRBD1
V: TRBV11-1
CDR3: CASSVGQGGEKLFF
DNA: TGTGCCAGCAGCGTTGGACAGGGAGGTGAAAAACTGTTTTTT

J: TRBJ1-2
size: .
D: .
V: TRBV6-5
CDR3: CASSYSRAGEGYGYTF
DNA: TGTGCCAGCAGTTACTCGAGGGCAGGGGAGGGTTATGGCTACACCTTC

J: TRBJ2-2
size: .
D: .
V: TRBV3-1/TRBV3-2
CDR3: CASRGSQNTGELFF
DNA: TGTGCCAGCCGGGGGTCGCAGAACACCGGGGAGCTGTTTTTT

J: TRBJ1-5
size: .
D: .
V: TRBV28
CDR3: CATAGNQPQHF
DNA: TGTGCCACCGCGGGCAATCAGCCCCAGCATTTT

J: TRBJ1-1
size: .
D: .
V: TRBV4-3
CDR3: CASSLQTGDPEAFF
DNA: TGCGCCAGCAGCCTCCAAACGGGGGATCCTGAAGCTTTCTTT

J: TRBJ1-5
size: .
D: .
V: TRBV30
CDR3: CAWSREGRYQPQHF
DNA: TGTGCCTGGAGTAGGGAGGGCCGATATCAGCCCCAGCATTTT

J: TRBJ1-1
size: .
D: .
V: TRBV3-1/TRBV3-2
CDR3: CASSQEQPNRGAFF
DNA: TGTGCCAGCAGCCAAGAACAGCCAAATAGAGGGGCTTTCTTT

J: TRBJ1-5
size: once
D: .
V: TRBV30
CDR3: CAWAHQARGFGNQPQHF
DNA: TGTGCCTGGGCGCACCAGGCTCGGGGTTTTGGCAATCAGCCCCAGCATTTT

J: TRBJ1-6
size: .
D: .
V: TRBV27
CDR3: CASSLYARANSPLHF
DNA: TGTGCCAGCAGTTTATATGCCAGGGCTAATTCACCCCTCCACTTT

J: TRBJ2-1
size: .
D: .
V: TRBV6-6
CDR3: CASSFRPGKSYNEQFF
DNA: TGTGCCAGCAGTTTCCGGCCAGGGAAATCCTACAATGAGCAGTTCTTC

J: TRBJ2-1
size: .
D: TRBD2
V: TRBV19
CDR3: CASSPSGRTRDEQFF
DNA: TGTGCCAGTAGTCCTAGCGGGAGGACTAGGGATGAGCAGTTCTTC

J: TRBJ2-2
size: .
D: .
V: TRBV15
CDR3: CATSRDVFTGELFF
DNA: TGTGCCACCAGCAGAGATGTATTTACCGGGGAGCTGTTTTTT

J: TRBJ2-1
size: .
D: .
V: TRBV7-9
CDR3: CASSLGLHRAYNEQFF
DNA: TGTGCCAGCAGCTTAGGTCTGCATCGGGCCTACAATGAGCAGTTCTTC

J: TRBJ2-7
size: .
D: .
V: TRBV19
CDR3: CASSGQNREQYF
DNA: TGTGCCAGTAGCGGACAGAATAGGGAGCAGTACTTC

J: TRBJ2-5
size: .
D: .
V: TRBV7-9
CDR3: CASSLAPTSSDPETQYF
DNA: TGTGCCAGCAGCTTAGCTCCGACTAGTAGCGACCCGGAGACCCAGTACTTC

J: TRBJ2-3
size: .
D: .
V: TRBV5-5
CDR3: CASSLEPSTDTQYF
DNA: TGTGCCAGCAGCTTAGAGCCTAGCACAGATACGCAGTATTTT